This T cell receptor (beta chain) stems from a study of blood T cell repertoires in COVID-19. Study-level background: Specimens from acute and convalescent COVID-19 originated in the United States, Italy and Spain. Sources were T cells, B-cell-depleted T cells, or PBMCs; the material itself was cDNA or gDNA.

Grouping used clinical history reported by participants in a survey and questionnaire. Trimming took 1 base from V and 4 from J, leaving 10 bases between them. Germline V gene sequence: CDR1 SGHVS, CDR2 FQNEAQ. CDR3 size: 14 residues. Original processing notes: Estimation of nucleated cell counts was performed using reference gene primer amplification. Method: immunoSEQ multiplex PCR; TCRdb's copy keeps in-frame clones and lacks some. The V and J calls and clone size are taken from that table; D and trimming were inferred from the DNA. The table lists 200,000 or so clones, around 91% of them singletons, with under 4% in the top ten.

The receptor's source is a woman younger than 30 in a cohort exposed to, infected with or recovered from COVID-19 (not recorded which). The specimen sequenced was PBMCs or T cells enriched from blood (not recorded which). The chain uses TRBV7-8 and TRBJ1-2; D possibly corresponds to TRBD1 (6 bases). CDR3 nucleotides: TGTGCCAGCAGCTTAGATCTAGGGGGCTATGGCTACACCTTC. Its protein is CASSLDLGGYGYTF.